This TCR beta chain was identified in a study of memory CD4+ T cells and cytomegalovirus serostatus. Study context: Of the healthy Belgian adults, 9 were CMV seropositive and 20 to 25 seronegative.

General observations from the study: Of more than 150 reported CMV TCRbeta sequences, under 70 were found in memory CD4+ repertoires.

Notes on this clone: Its specificity is unknown.

Single viable CD3+CD4+CD8-CD45RO+ cells were sorted as the memory CD4+ T cells. Serostatus was set by detecting CMV pp150, pp28, p38, p52 IgG. Method: immunoSEQ multiplex PCR; TCRdb's copy keeps in-frame clones and lacks some. Of roughly 67,000 clones listed, 75% to 80% were seen once; the top ten hold 4% to 5%. From germline, CDR1 is MDHEN and CDR2 SYDVKM. Between the trimmed V and J ends, which lost 4 bases and 3 bases, there was a span of 19 bases. This CDR3 has 17 residues. The sequencing input was memory CD4+ T cells from blood. The receptor was derived from an adult in good health and CMV-seropositive. The J gene is TRBJ2-1, the V gene TRBV28; D is perhaps TRBD2 (6 bases). The CDR3 is CASSSREGGTIYNEQFF. CDR3 coding DNA: TGTGCCAGCAGTTCCCGAGAGGGAGGCACCATCTACAATGAGCAGTTCTTC.